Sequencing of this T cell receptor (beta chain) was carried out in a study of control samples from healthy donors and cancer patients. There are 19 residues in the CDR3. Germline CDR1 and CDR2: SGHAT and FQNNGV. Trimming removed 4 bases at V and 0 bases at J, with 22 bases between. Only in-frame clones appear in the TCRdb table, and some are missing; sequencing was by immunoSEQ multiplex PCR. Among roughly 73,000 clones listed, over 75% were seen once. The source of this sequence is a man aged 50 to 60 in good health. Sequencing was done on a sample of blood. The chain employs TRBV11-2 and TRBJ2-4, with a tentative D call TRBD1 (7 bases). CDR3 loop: CASSSAGRGDPLAKNIQYF. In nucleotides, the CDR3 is TGTGCCAGCAGCTCCGCGGGCAGGGGGGATCCTCTAGCCAAAAACATTCAGTACTTC.